Listed below are T cell receptor beta chains from one sample, sequenced in a study of blood T cells in healthy people across ages. TCRdb re-analysed the 5' RACE reads in MiXCR, keeping a single row per CDR3 protein. The table includes approximately 960,000 distinct CDR3 sequences, 25% to 30% detected once. This same sample was also taken into another study, of T cells of mothers and their children.

Material for sequencing was blood. These receptors were taken from a woman between 35 and 50 years old in good health. The CDR3 runs from the conserved cysteine through the conserved F or W. Fields, in order: J gene, V gene, CDR3 length, D gene, clone size, CDR3 protein, CDR3 DNA. D genes are given only for firm matches. Size tells how often a clone was seen (once, few, many) or the class of an expanded clone, and some rows leave it out.

>TRBJ2-3|TRBV3-1|14|-|-
CASSATGPWNTQYF
TGTGCCAGCAGCGCGACAGGCCCCTGGAATACGCAGTATTTT
>TRBJ2-1|TRBV7-9|18|-|-
CASSLAPYVVAVESEQFF
TGTGCCAGCAGCTTAGCCCCTTACGTAGTCGCAGTAGAGAGTGAGCAGTTCTTC
>TRBJ2-7|TRBV2|14|TRBD1|-
CASWGQGRKSEQYF
TGTGCCAGCTGGGGACAGGGTAGGAAGAGCGAGCAGTACTTC
>TRBJ2-1|TRBV2|12|-|many
CASRLEYNEQFF
TGTGCCAGCAGATTAGAATACAATGAGCAGTTCTTC
>TRBJ2-7|TRBV19|14|-|many
CASSIGDGLYEQYF
TGTGCCAGTAGTATAGGTGACGGTCTCTACGAGCAGTACTTC
>TRBJ2-5|TRBV12-3/TRBV12-4|17|TRBD1|-
CASSFTPTGSEKETQYF
TGTGCCAGCAGTTTTACCCCGACAGGGTCGGAGAAAGAGACCCAGTACTTC
>TRBJ2-4|TRBV29-1|12|-|-
CSVVMAGDIQYF
TGCAGCGTTGTCATGGCCGGGGACATTCAGTACTTC
>TRBJ2-3|TRBV14|19|-|once
CASSQDWVQVVARTDTQYF
TGTGCCAGCAGCCAAGATTGGGTCCAAGTCGTTGCGCGCACAGATACGCAGTATTTT
>TRBJ1-1|TRBV29-1|14|-|few
CSVTTYSGSVEAFF
TGCAGCGTTACCACCTATTCAGGGTCAGTTGAAGCTTTCTTT
>TRBJ2-3|TRBV6-5|17|TRBD2|-
CASSYSGLAVGTDTQYF
TGTGCCAGTAGTTACTCAGGACTAGCGGTGGGCACAGATACGCAGTATTTT
>TRBJ1-1|TRBV7-2|16|-|-
CASSSRTGPRGTEAFF
TGTGCCAGCAGCTCTAGGACCGGGCCCCGGGGCACTGAAGCTTTCTTT
>TRBJ1-1|TRBV7-2|12|-|few
CASSLLGIEAFF
TGTGCCAGCAGCTTGTTGGGGATTGAAGCTTTCTTT
>TRBJ2-5|TRBV11-1|16|TRBD1|many
CASSLDRGQLWETQYF
TGTGCCAGCAGCTTAGACAGGGGTCAGCTCTGGGAGACCCAGTACTTC
>TRBJ2-3|TRBV28|13|-|few
CASSPPGGGTQYF
TGTGCCAGCTCCCCCCCGGGGGGCGGTACGCAGTATTTT
>TRBJ2-3|TRBV7-9|17|-|-
CASSSGWGGQGTDTQYF
TGTGCCAGCAGCTCAGGTTGGGGGGGGCAGGGCACAGATACGCAGTATTTT
>TRBJ1-5|TRBV6-6|16|-|few
CASSQTGTPRSQPQHF
TGTGCCAGCAGCCAGACCGGGACTCCGAGGAGTCAGCCCCAGCATTTT
>TRBJ1-1|TRBV30|17|TRBD1|-
CAWSVVIRTGENTEAFF
TGTGCCTGGAGTGTAGTTATCCGGACAGGCGAGAACACTGAAGCTTTCTTT
>TRBJ1-4|TRBV4-2|15|-|-
CASSQGPATNEKLFF
TGTGCCAGCAGCCAAGGTCCTGCAACTAATGAAAAACTGTTTTTT
>TRBJ2-1|TRBV28|11|-|few
CASSPLNGQFF
TGTGCCAGCAGTCCTCTCAATGGGCAGTTCTTC
>TRBJ2-5|TRBV20-1|12|-|many
CSASLSEETQYF
TGCAGTGCTAGCCTTAGCGAAGAGACCCAGTACTTC
>TRBJ2-7|TRBV2|14|-|-
CASPRDVDSYEQYF
TGTGCCAGCCCGAGGGATGTTGACTCCTACGAGCAGTACTTC
>TRBJ1-3|TRBV18|13|-|few
CASSPGAGNTIYF
TGTGCCAGCTCACCAGGGGCCGGAAACACCATATATTTT
>TRBJ2-4|TRBV12-3/TRBV12-4|14|-|few
CANSFQGAKNIQYF
TGTGCCAACAGTTTTCAGGGGGCCAAAAACATTCAGTACTTC
>TRBJ2-1|TRBV18|16|TRBD2|-
CASSARNSGVSNEQFF
TGTGCCAGCTCAGCACGTAATAGCGGGGTATCCAATGAGCAGTTCTTC
>TRBJ2-1|TRBV11-2|13|-|-
CASSLGTTDEQFF
TGTGCCAGCAGCTTAGGTACAACGGATGAGCAGTTCTTC
>TRBJ1-2|TRBV7-9|13|-|many
CASSLDSFYGYTF
TGTGCCAGCAGCTTGGACAGTTTCTATGGCTACACCTTC
>TRBJ2-5|TRBV12-3/TRBV12-4|15|-|-
CASSPRGPAVRAQYF
TGTGCCAGCAGCCCCCGAGGGCCTGCGGTTAGGGCCCAGTACTTC